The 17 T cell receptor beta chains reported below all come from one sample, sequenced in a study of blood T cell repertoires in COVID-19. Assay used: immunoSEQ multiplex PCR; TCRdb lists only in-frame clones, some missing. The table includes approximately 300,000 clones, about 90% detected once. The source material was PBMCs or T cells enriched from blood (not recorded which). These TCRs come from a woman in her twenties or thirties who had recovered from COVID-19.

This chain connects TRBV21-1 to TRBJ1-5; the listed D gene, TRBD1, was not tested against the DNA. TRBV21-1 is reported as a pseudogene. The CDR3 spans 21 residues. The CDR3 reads CASSKDGTGGKDSGSNQPQHF. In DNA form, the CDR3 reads TGTGCCAGCAGCAAAGATGGGACAGGGGGAAAGGATTCAGGAAGCAATCAGCCCCAGCATTTT.

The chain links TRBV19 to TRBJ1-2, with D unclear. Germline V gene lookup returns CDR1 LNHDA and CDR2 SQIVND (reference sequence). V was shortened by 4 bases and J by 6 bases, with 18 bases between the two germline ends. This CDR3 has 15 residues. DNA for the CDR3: TGTGCCAGTAGTACCCTCTTTGAGGGTGGGAATGGCTACACCTTC. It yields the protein CASSTLFEGGNGYTF.

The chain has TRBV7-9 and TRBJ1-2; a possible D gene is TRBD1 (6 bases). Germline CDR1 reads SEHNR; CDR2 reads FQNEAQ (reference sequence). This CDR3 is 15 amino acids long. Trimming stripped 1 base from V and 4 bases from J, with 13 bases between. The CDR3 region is CASSLVAGQIYGYTF. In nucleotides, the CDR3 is TGTGCCAGCAGCTTAGTAGCAGGACAGATCTATGGCTACACCTTC.

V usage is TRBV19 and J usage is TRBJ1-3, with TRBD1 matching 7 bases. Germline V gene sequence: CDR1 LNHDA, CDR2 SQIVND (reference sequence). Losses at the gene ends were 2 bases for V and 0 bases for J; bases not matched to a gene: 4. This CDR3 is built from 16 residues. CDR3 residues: CASSIRTGGSGNTIYF. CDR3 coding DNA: TGTGCCAGTAGTATAAGGACAGGCGGCTCTGGAAACACCATATATTTT.

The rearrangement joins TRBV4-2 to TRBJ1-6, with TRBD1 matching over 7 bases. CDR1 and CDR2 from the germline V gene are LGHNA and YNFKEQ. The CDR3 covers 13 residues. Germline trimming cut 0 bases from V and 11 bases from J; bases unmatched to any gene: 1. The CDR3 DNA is TGTGCCAGCAGCCAAGAGACAGGGCCACCCCTCCACTTT. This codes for CASSQETGPPLHF.

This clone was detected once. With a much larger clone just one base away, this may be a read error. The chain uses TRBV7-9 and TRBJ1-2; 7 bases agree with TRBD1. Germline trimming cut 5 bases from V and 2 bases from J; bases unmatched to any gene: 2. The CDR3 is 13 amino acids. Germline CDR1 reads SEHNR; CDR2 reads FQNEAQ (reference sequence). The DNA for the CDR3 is TGTGCCAGCAGCCCGACAGGGAACTATGGCTACACCTTC. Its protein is CASSPTGNYGYTF.

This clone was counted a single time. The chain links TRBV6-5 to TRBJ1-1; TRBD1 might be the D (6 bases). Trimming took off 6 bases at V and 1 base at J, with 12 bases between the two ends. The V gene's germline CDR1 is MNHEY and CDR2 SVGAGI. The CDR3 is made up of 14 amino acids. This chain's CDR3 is CASRTGTRNTEAFF. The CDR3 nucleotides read TGTGCCAGCAGGACGGGGACACGGAACACTGAAGCTTTCTTT.

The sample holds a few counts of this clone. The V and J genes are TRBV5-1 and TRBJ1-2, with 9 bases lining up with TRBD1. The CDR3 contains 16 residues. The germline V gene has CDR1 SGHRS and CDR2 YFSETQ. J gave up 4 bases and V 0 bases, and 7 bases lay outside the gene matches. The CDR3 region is CASSLVGGQGGYGYTF. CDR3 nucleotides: TGCGCCAGCAGCTTGGTAGGGGGACAGGGAGGCTATGGCTACACCTTC. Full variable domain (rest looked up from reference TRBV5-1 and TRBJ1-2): KAGVTQTPRYLIKTRGQQVTLSCSPISGHRSVSWYQQTPGQGLQFLFEYFSETQRNKGNFPGRFSGRQFSNSRSEMNVSTLELGDSALYLCASSLVGGQGGYGYTFGSGTRLTVV.

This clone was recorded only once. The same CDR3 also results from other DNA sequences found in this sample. The CDR3 is CASSLGGGGSDTQYF. The CDR3 nucleotides are TGTGCCAGCAGCTTGGGCGGGGGAGGGTCAGATACGCAGTATTTT. The rearrangement joins TRBV5-6 to TRBJ2-3, with TRBD2 identical over 7 bases. With V trimmed by 0 bases and J by 4 bases, 5 bases remained unmatched. This CDR3 contains 15 residues. Germline V CDR1 and CDR2: SGHDT, YYEEEE.

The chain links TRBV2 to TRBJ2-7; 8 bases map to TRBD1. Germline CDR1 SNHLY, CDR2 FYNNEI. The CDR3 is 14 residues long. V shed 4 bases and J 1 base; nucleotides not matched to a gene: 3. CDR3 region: CASSATGGSYEQYF. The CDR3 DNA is TGTGCCAGCAGTGCTACAGGGGGGTCCTACGAGCAGTACTTC. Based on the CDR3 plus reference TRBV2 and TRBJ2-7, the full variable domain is EPEVTQTPSHQVTQMGQEVILRCVPISNHLYFYWYRQILGQKVEFLVSFYNNEISEKSEIFDDQFSVERPDGSNFTLKIRSTKLEDSAMYFCASSATGGSYEQYFGPGTRLTVT.

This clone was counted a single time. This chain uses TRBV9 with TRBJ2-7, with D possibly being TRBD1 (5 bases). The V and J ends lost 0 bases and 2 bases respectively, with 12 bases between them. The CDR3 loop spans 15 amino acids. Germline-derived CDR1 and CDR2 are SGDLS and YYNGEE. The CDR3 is CASSVAPTVAYEQYF. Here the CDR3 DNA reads TGTGCCAGCAGCGTAGCCCCGACAGTAGCCTACGAGCAGTACTTC.

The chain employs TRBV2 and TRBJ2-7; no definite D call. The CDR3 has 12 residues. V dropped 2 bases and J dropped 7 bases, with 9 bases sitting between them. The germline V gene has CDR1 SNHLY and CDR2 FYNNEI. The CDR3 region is CASSEIEREQYF. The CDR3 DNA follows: TGTGCCAGCAGTGAAATAGAGAGGGAGCAGTACTTC. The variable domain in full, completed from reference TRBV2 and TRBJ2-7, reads EPEVTQTPSHQVTQMGQEVILRCVPISNHLYFYWYRQILGQKVEFLVSFYNNEISEKSEIFDDQFSVERPDGSNFTLKIRSTKLEDSAMYFCASSEIEREQYFGPGTRLTVT.

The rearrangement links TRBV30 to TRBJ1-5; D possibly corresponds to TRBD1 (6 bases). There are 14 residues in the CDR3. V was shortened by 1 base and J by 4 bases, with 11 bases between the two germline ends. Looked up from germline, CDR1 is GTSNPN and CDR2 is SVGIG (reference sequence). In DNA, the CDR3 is TGTGCCTGGAGTGAGGACAGCTCTAATCAGCCCCAGCATTTT. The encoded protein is CAWSEDSSNQPQHF.

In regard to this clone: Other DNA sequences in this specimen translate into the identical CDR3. CDR3 sequence: CASSLAGSYEQYF. The CDR3 DNA sequence: TGCGCCAGCAGCTTGGCAGGCTCCTACGAGCAGTACTTC. The chain links TRBV5-1 to TRBJ2-7; D not resolved. Trimming took 0 bases from V and 0 from J, leaving 4 bases between them. CDR1 is SGHRS, CDR2 YFSETQ, per germline. The CDR3 contains 13 residues. Filled out from reference TRBV5-1 and TRBJ2-7, the complete variable domain reads KAGVTQTPRYLIKTRGQQVTLSCSPISGHRSVSWYQQTPGQGLQFLFEYFSETQRNKGNFPGRFSGRQFSNSRSEMNVSTLELGDSALYLCASSLAGSYEQYFGPGTRLTVT.

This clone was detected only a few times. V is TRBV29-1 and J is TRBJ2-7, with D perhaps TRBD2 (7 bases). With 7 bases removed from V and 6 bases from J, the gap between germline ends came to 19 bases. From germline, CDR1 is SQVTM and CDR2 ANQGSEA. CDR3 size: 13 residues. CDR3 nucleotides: TGCAGCGGATCCCGGGGGGCCAGGGGCGAGCAGTACTTC. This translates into CSGSRGARGEQYF.

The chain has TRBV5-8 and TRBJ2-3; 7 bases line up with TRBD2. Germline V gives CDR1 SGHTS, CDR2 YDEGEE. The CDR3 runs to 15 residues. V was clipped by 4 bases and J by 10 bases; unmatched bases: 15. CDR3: CASSLFSGLERPQYF. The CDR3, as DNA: TGTGCCAGCAGCCTCTTTAGCGGGCTAGAACGTCCGCAGTATTTT.

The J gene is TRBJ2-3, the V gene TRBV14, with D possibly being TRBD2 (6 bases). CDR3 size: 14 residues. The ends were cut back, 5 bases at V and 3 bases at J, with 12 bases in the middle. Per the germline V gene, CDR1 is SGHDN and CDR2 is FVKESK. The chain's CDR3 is CASSGTERTDTQYF. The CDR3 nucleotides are TGTGCCAGCAGCGGGACTGAGAGAACAGATACGCAGTATTTT.